This T cell receptor (beta chain) was sequenced in a study of T cells in localized non-small cell lung cancer. Findings and caveats of the study: Sequence data derive from only one tumor region, so heterogeneity remains possible. Longer survival (overall) was linked to higher T cell density in blood.

Libraries were prepared by immunoSEQ multiplex PCR; TCRdb keeps only in-frame clonotypes and omits some of them. The sample shows about 1,600 clones, under 30% of them seen only once. Comments on this clone: Its antigen is not identified.

The starting material was lung tumor tissue, obtained before any cancer treatment. This TCR was sampled from a woman aged 40 to 75 with stage III lung adenocarcinoma.

The CDR3 here is CASRYQHDKNTEAFF. The CDR3 DNA reads TGTGCCAGCAGATACCAGCACGACAAGAACACTGAAGCTTTCTTT. V is TRBV6-8 and J is TRBJ1-1; D ambiguous. Germline values: CDR1 MNHGY, CDR2 SAAAGT. Trimming removed 6 bases from V and 1 base from J, with 15 bases in between. The CDR3 consists of 15 residues.